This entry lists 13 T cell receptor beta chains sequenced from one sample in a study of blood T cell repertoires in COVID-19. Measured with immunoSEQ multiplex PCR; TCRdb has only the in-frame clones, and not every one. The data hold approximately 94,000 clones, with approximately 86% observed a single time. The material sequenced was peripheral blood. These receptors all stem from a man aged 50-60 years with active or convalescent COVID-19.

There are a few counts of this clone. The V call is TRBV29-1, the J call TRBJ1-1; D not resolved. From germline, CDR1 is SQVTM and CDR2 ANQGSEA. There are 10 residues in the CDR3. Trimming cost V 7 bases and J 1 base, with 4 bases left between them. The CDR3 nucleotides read TGCAGCGCACAGAACACTGAAGCTTTCTTT. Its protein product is CSAQNTEAFF.

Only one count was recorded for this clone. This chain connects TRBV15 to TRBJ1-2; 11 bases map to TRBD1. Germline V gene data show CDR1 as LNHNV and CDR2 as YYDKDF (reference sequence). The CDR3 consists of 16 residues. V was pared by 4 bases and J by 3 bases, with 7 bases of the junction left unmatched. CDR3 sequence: CATSNGQGAVYYGYTF. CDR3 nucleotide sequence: TGTGCCACCAGCAACGGACAGGGGGCGGTTTACTATGGCTACACCTTC.

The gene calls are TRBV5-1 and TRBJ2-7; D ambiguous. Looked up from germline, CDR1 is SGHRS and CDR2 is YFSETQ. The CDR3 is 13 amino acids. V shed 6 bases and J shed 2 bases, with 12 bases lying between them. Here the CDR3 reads CASKVPGTYEQYF. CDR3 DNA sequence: TGCGCCAGCAAAGTCCCAGGAACCTACGAGCAGTACTTC. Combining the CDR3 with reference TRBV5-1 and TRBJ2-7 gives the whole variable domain KAGVTQTPRYLIKTRGQQVTLSCSPISGHRSVSWYQQTPGQGLQFLFEYFSETQRNKGNFPGRFSGRQFSNSRSEMNVSTLELGDSALYLCASKVPGTYEQYFGPGTRLTVT.

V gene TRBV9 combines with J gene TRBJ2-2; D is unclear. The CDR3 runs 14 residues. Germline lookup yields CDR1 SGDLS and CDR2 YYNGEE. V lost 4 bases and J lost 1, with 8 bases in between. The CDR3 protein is CASSTYMNTGELFF. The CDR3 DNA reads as TGTGCCAGCAGCACTTATATGAACACCGGGGAGCTGTTTTTT.

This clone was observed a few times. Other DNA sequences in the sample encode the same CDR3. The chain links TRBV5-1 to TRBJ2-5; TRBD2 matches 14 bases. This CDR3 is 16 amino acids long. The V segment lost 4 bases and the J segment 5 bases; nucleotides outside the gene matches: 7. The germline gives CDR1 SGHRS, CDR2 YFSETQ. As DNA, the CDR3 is TGCGCCAGCAGCCTCGGACTAGCGGGAGGATCCGAGACCCAGTACTTC. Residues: CASSLGLAGGSETQYF.

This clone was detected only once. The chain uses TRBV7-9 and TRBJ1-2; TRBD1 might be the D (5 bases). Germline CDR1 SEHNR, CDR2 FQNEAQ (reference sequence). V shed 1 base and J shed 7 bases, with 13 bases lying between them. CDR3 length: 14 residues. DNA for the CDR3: TGTGCCAGCAGCTTAGAGGCAGGGATGCCTGGCTACACCTTC. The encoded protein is CASSLEAGMPGYTF. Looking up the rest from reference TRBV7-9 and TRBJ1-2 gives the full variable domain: DTGVSQNPRHKITKRGQNVTFRCDPISEHNRLYWYRQTLGQGPEFLTYFQNEAQLEKSRLLSDRFSAERPKGSFSTLEIQRTEQGDSAMYLCASSLEAGMPGYTFGSGTRLTVV.

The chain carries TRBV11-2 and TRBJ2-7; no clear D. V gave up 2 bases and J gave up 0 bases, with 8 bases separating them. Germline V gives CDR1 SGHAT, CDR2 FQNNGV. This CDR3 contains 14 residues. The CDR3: CASSLLGGSYEQYF. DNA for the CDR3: TGTGCCAGCAGCTTACTCGGCGGCTCCTACGAGCAGTACTTC.

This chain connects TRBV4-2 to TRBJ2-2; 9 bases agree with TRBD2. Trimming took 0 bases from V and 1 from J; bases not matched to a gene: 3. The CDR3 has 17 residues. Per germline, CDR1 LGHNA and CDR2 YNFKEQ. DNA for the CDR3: TGTGCCAGCAGCCAAGACGAAGCGGGAGGGAACACCGGGGAGCTGTTTTTT. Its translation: CASSQDEAGGNTGELFF.

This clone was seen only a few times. CDR3 amino acids: CASRSGQSNTEAFF. The CDR3 region has the DNA TGCGCCAGCAGATCGGGACAGTCGAACACTGAAGCTTTCTTT. The chain carries TRBV5-1 and TRBJ1-1; 7 bases map to TRBD1. Trimming at V came to 5 bases and at J to 1 base, leaving 5 bases not matched to a gene. Looked up from germline, CDR1 is SGHRS and CDR2 is YFSETQ. The CDR3 spans 14 residues.

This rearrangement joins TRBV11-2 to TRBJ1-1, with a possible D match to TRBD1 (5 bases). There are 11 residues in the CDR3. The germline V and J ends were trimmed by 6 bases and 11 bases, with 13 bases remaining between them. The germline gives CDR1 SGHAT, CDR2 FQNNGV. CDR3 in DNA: TGTGCCAGCAGTTATGGGGGGGACGCTTTCTTT. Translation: CASSYGGDAFF.

CDR3 sequence (DNA): TGTGCCAGCAGTTACTCCATGGGACTAGCGGGAGGGCCCCAAGAGACCCAGTACTTC. It encodes CASSYSMGLAGGPQETQYF. The chain has TRBV6-2 or TRBV6-3 and TRBJ2-5; 16 bases are shared with TRBD2. Per germline, CDR1 MNHEY and CDR2 SVGEGT. The CDR3 contains 19 residues. Trimming cost V 0 bases and J 1 base; bases outside gene matches: 5.

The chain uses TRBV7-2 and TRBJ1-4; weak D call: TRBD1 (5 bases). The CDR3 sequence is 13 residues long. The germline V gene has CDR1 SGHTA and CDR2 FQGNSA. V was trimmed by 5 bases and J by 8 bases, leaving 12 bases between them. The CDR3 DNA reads TGTGCCAGCAGCCTACAGGTTTACGAAAAACTGTTTTTT. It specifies CASSLQVYEKLFF.

In DNA, the CDR3 is TGTGCCAGCAGTGACGACAGAAACTACGAGCAGTACTTC. Encoded protein: CASSDDRNYEQYF. The chain couples TRBV6-1 to TRBJ2-7; tentatively, D is TRBD1 (5 bases). Trimming took off 3 bases at V and 3 bases at J, with 9 bases between the two ends. From germline, CDR1 is MNHNS and CDR2 SASEGT. This CDR3 has 13 amino acids.